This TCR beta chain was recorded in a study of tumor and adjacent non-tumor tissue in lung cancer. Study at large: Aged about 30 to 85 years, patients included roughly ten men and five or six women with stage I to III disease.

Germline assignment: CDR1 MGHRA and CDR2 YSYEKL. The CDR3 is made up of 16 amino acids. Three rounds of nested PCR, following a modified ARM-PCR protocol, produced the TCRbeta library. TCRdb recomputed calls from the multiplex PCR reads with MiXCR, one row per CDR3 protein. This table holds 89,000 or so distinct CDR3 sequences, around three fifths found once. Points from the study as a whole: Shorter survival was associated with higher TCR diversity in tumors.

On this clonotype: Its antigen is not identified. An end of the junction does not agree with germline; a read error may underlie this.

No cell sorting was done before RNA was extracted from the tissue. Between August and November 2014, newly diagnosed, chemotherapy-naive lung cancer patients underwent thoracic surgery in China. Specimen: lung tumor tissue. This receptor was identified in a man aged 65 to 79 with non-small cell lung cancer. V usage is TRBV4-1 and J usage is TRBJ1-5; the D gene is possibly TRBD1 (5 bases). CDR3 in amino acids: CTSNQRGLINDQPQHF. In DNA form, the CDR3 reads TGCACCAGCAACCAAAGGGGCCTGATAAATGATCAGCCCCAGCATTTT.